This paragraph covers one TCR beta chain sequence. This entry comes from a study of CD8 T cells in ankylosing spondylitis. TCRdb itself ran the 5' RACE reads through MiXCR, one entry per CDR3 protein. The sample consists of roughly 120,000 distinct CDR3 sequences, roughly 13% of them appearing once. Per germline, CDR1 KGHSH and CDR2 LQKENI. The V end was cut by 0 bases, the J end by 7 bases, with 7 bases between. CDR3 length: 13 residues. The clonotype was recovered from a female donor with ankylosing spondylitis or in good health (not recorded which). V usage is TRBV18 and J usage is TRBJ2-1; D not resolved. Source material: blood, either unsorted or a sorted T cell fraction (not recorded which). CDR3 region: CASSPPVLNEQFF. CDR3 in DNA: TGTGCCAGCTCACCACCGGTATTGAATGAGCAGTTCTTC.